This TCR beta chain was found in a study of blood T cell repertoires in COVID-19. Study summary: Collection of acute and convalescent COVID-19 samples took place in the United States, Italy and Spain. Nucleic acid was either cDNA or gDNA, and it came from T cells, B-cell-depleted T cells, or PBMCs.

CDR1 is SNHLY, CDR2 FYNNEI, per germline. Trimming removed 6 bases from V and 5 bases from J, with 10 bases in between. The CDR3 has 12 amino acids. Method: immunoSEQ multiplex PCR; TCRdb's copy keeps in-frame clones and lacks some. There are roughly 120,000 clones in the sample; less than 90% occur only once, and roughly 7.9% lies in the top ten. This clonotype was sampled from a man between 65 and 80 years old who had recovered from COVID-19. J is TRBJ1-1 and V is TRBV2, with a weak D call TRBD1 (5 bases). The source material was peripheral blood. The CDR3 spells CASRPDSTEAFF. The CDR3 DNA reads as TGTGCCAGCAGACCCGACAGTACTGAAGCTTTCTTT.